Below, one TCR beta chain is given with its context. This clone was seen a handful of times. Its recognized antigen is unknown. No per-base quality is available; no much larger clone lies one base away. Whole blood was collected in K2EDTA tubes by collaborating institutions according to the institutions' own protocols. For TCRbeta analysis, collaborators shipped samples in one of three forms: frozen whole blood, isolated PBMCs, or DNA extracted from either of those sample types. The immunoSEQ Assay, a bias-controlled multiplex PCR, was used to amplify TCRbeta CDR3 regions from genomic DNA. As for the original processing: Within the assay, amplification of reference gene primers was used to estimate how many nucleated cells each sample contained. Sequence reads were collapsed and filtered to measure the absolute abundance of every unique TCRbeta CDR3 rearrangement. For each sample, productive Simpson clonality was calculated as the square root of Simpson's diversity index over productive rearrangements. What TCRdb holds here is the immuneACCESS table cut down to in-frame rearrangements. Part of the clones is not present; checked against another copy, under half of the missing clones reflect an unresolved V gene, and the others are unexplained. The V and J calls and the clone size are those of that table, but D and trimming were determined from the DNA. Recorded for this sample are 70,000 to 90,000 clones; 80% to 90% of them occurred a single time. The ten largest clones add up to roughly 46% of the sample.

CDR1 and CDR2 were assigned from the germline V gene as SGDLS and YYNGEE. Its CDR3 holds 15 amino acids, cysteine through phenylalanine. Only the CDR3 region is kept as DNA, spanning 45 bases read in frame from base 1. Trimming leaves V shorter by 3 bases and J shorter by 7 bases, with the junction holding 7 bases beyond the gene matches. The sample is drawn from a study of blood T cell repertoires in COVID-19 (dated by TCRdb to the early 2020s). As for the study more broadly: Samples from collaborators originated in the United States, Italy and Spain and spanned both the acute and convalescent phases of COVID-19. The prospective study material was composed of cDNA or gDNA derived from T cells, B-cell-depleted T cells, or PBMCs. The repertoires were released in a freely available public database intended as a resource for research on the immune response to SARS-CoV-2. Nearly every sample came with metadata listing a de-identified subject ID, COVID-19 status, age in years and sex. Subjects who had been exposed to COVID-19, were actively infected with it, or had recovered from it provided the deeply sampled blood TCRbeta repertoires that made up the dataset. HLA class I and class II types, where available, came from metadata supplied by the sample provider rather than from assay-based typing. Samples came from the ongoing ImmuneRACE study (first 160 participants) plus 1,254 subjects from 6 global collaborators.

General findings and caveats noted by the study authors: The quantity of clinical and demographic metadata differed by source and by participant and was supplied without curation.

This sequence uses TRBV9 and TRBJ1-6; 7 central bases correspond to TRBD1. Sequencing used peripheral blood. The source is a human donor in a cohort sampled during active COVID-19. The CDR3 amino acid sequence is: CASSGAGQTNSPLHF. The sequenced DNA: TGTGCCAGCAGCGGGGCGGGACAGACCAATTCACCCCTCCACTTT.